This TCR beta chain comes out of a study of T-cell memory formation after mild COVID-19. Findings and limits, study-wide: The appearance of some responding clones in pre-infection memory suggested that cross-reactive memory joined.

Amplification by 5'RACE using constant-segment primers produced TCR alpha and TCR beta cDNA libraries that carried sample barcodes and UMIs. TCRdb re-analysed the 5' RACE reads in MiXCR, keeping a single row per CDR3 protein. The sample comprises about 300,000 distinct CDR3 sequences, 19% of which are singletons, and 20% to 25% rests with the top ten. About this clonotype itself: Antigen unknown.

CDR3 size: 14 residues. Germline V gene sequence: CDR1 SGHRS, CDR2 YFSETQ. V shed 3 bases and J shed 5 bases, with 14 bases lying between them. The sequence was collected from a man between 18 and 35 years old who had mild COVID-19 (a few samples of this study predate the infection). Cell type and time point are not known. The sample comprised PBMCs or a T cell subset sorted from them (not recorded which). The chain links TRBV5-1 to TRBJ1-1; D gene ambiguous. The chain's CDR3 is CASSSGTPGTEAFF. The CDR3 bases are TGCGCCAGCAGCTCCGGCACCCCTGGGACTGAAGCTTTCTTT.